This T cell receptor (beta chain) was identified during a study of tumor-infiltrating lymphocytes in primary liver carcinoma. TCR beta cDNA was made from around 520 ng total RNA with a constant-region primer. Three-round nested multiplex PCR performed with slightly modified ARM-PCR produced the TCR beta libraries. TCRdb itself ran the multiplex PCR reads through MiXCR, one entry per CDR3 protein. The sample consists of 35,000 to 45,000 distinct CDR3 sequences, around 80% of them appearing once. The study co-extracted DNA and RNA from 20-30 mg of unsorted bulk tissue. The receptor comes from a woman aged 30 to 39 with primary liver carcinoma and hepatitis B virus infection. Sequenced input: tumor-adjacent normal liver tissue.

DNA for the CDR3: TGTGCCAGCAGCTTTGGATACCTCATCGAGCAGTACTTC. This gives the protein CASSFGYLIEQYF. The chain recombines TRBV11-1 with TRBJ2-7; the D is unclear. V was pared by 3 bases and J by 6 bases, with 12 bases between. CDR3 length equals 13 residues. From germline, CDR1 is SGHAT and CDR2 FQDESV (reference sequence).